Shown below are 27 T cell receptor beta chains from a single sample sequenced in a study of vaccination and CD4 T cells after COVID-19. Stated treatment: roughly 10-day PBMC culture with coronavirus spike peptide pools or control peptides (ViraFEST assay). The Oncomine TCR Beta short-read assay generated sequence data from the DNA of cultured CD4+ T cells. A single record per CDR3 protein comes from TCRdb applying MiXCR to the PCR reads. The sample holds about 26,000 distinct CDR3 sequences, about 40% seen once. The antigens for these receptors are not known. Source material: CD4+ T cells from blood, cultured in vitro. These receptors originate from a human donor who had recovered from COVID-19.

The chain carries TRBV7-9 and TRBJ1-4; D not certain. V lost 1 base to trimming and J lost 5 bases, with 17 bases between them. CDR1 and CDR2 from the germline V gene are SEHNR and FQNEAQ (reference sequence). CDR3 size: 17 residues. Here the CDR3 DNA reads TGTGCCAGCAGCTTAGTGGGCTCGGGCCGGGCGAATGAAAAACTGTTTTTT. This gives the protein CASSLVGSGRANEKLFF. Looking up the rest from reference TRBV7-9 and TRBJ1-4 gives the full variable domain: DTGVSQNPRHKITKRGQNVTFRCDPISEHNRLYWYRQTLGQGPEFLTYFQNEAQLEKSRLLSDRFSAERPKGSFSTLEIQRTEQGDSAMYLCASSLVGSGRANEKLFFGSGTQLSVL.

This clonotype was seen a handful of times. This chain links TRBV5-1 with TRBJ2-7; D remains unclear. V was shortened by 0 bases and J by 3 bases, with 4 bases between the two germline ends. The CDR3 loop spans 12 amino acids. Germline values: CDR1 SGHRS, CDR2 YFSETQ. The CDR3 is CASSLDRYEQYF. Written as DNA, the CDR3 is TGCGCCAGCAGCTTGGACCGCTACGAGCAGTACTTC.

This chain links TRBV2 with TRBJ2-5; D unresolved. Germline lookup yields CDR1 SNHLY and CDR2 FYNNEI. Trimming took off 2 bases at V and 5 bases at J, with 6 bases between the two ends. The CDR3 is made up of 12 amino acids. The CDR3 DNA sequence: TGTGCCAGCAGTGAACTAGGGGAGACCCAGTACTTC. Translating gives CASSELGETQYF.

This clonotype was detected a few times. This chain uses TRBV27 with TRBJ2-3; maybe TRBD2 (6 bases). The germline gives CDR1 MNHEY, CDR2 SMNVEV (reference sequence). V gave up 7 bases and J gave up 1 base, with 12 bases separating them. The CDR3 consists of 14 residues. CDR3 nucleotide sequence: TGTGCCAGCAAAAGAGAGCGGGGCACAGATACGCAGTATTTT. Protein sequence: CASKRERGTDTQYF.

This clonotype has just a few counts. J is TRBJ1-5 and V is TRBV6-1; tentative D call: TRBD1 (6 bases). This CDR3 is built from 14 residues. CDR1 is MNHNS, CDR2 SASEGT, per germline. V lost 5 bases to trimming and J lost 5 bases, with 13 bases between them. The CDR3 is CASSRDTQYQPQHF. The CDR3 bases are TGTGCCAGCAGTAGGGACACACAATATCAGCCCCAGCATTTT.

The gene calls are TRBV5-1 and TRBJ1-6; tentatively, D is TRBD1 (5 bases). Deletions cut 2 bases from V and 5 bases from J, with 11 bases between. Looked up from germline, CDR1 is SGHRS and CDR2 is YFSETQ. The CDR3 runs 15 residues. CDR3 nucleotides: TGCGCCAGCAGCTTCCGAGGGGAGAATAATTCACCCCTCCACTTT. It yields the protein CASSFRGENNSPLHF.

This clonotype was seen just once. J is TRBJ1-2 and V is TRBV6-5; 7 nucleotides align to TRBD1. The germline V gene has CDR1 MNHEY and CDR2 SVGAGI. The CDR3 totals 17 residues. Unmatched junction bases numbered 14, after V lost 0 bases and J lost 7 bases. DNA for the CDR3: TGTGCCAGCAGTTACTCCTCGACAGGGAGGCTAGGCGTTGGCTACACCTTC. Its protein is CASSYSSTGRLGVGYTF.

The chain joins TRBV11-3 to TRBJ1-1, with TRBD1 as a possible D gene (5 bases). Germline values: CDR1 SGHNT, CDR2 YENEEA. V lost 5 bases and J 0 bases, leaving 10 bases between the germline ends. The CDR3 loop spans 14 amino acids. CDR3 DNA sequence: TGTGCCAGCAGCCAGGGACCGCTGAACACTGAAGCTTTCTTT. Its translation: CASSQGPLNTEAFF.

This clonotype was counted a few times. V gene TRBV7-2 combines with J gene TRBJ2-5, with TRBD1 identical over 7 bases. The germline V gene has CDR1 SGHTA and CDR2 FQGNSA. The length of the CDR3 is 14 residues. V shed 5 bases and J 7 bases; nucleotides not matched to a gene: 10. CDR3 sequence: CASSAGQVQGTQYF. The CDR3 DNA sequence: TGTGCCAGCAGCGCCGGACAGGTCCAGGGGACCCAGTACTTC.

The chain carries TRBV4-1 and TRBJ2-7; 12 bases map to TRBD2. The trim removed 1 base at V and 2 bases at J, leaving 3 bases unmatched. The CDR3 is made up of 16 amino acids. Per the germline V gene, CDR1 is MGHRA and CDR2 is YSYEKL. CDR3 amino acids: CASSQGTSGATYEQYF. CDR3 bases: TGCGCCAGCAGCCAAGGGACTAGCGGGGCAACCTACGAGCAGTACTTC.

The rearrangement links TRBV27 to TRBJ2-7; 7 bases are a match to TRBD1. The length of the CDR3 is 14 residues. Germline V lookup: CDR1 MNHEY, CDR2 SMNVEV (reference sequence). The junction had 9 bases not matched to a gene; V was cut back by 4 bases and J by 6 bases. Written as DNA, the CDR3 is TGTGCCAGCAGTTCCCGGACAGGATCCCTCGAGCAGTACTTC. It yields the protein CASSSRTGSLEQYF.

The V and J genes are TRBV11-3 and TRBJ1-3, with 9 bases aligning to TRBD1. V lost 4 bases and J lost 5; bases outside the gene matches: 6. The length of the CDR3 is 15 residues. Germline V lookup: CDR1 SGHNT, CDR2 YENEEA. This CDR3 reads CASSSAGQGRNTIYF. CDR3 nucleotide sequence: TGTGCCAGCAGCTCGGCGGGACAGGGCCGAAACACCATATATTTT.

This clonotype has more than one count but fewer than ten. The rearrangement joins TRBV7-8 to TRBJ1-2; D is ambiguous. The CDR3 is 17 amino acids. Trimming stripped 2 bases from V and 11 bases from J, with 27 bases between. CDR1 SGHVS and CDR2 FQNEAQ come from the germline V gene. The CDR3 protein is CASSLWRSGWEGQPYTF. CDR3 DNA: TGTGCCAGCAGCTTATGGCGGTCGGGCTGGGAGGGCCAACCTTACACCTTC.

This chain joins TRBV30 and TRBJ2-7, with 8 bases identical to TRBD1. Germline CDR1 and CDR2: GTSNPN and SVGIG (reference sequence). This CDR3 contains 14 residues. V dropped 2 bases and J dropped 2; count of bases not matched to a gene: 5. The CDR3 here is CAWSTGQGTYEQYF. The CDR3 DNA reads TGTGCCTGGAGTACAGGACAGGGAACCTACGAGCAGTACTTC.

This clonotype has more than one count but fewer than ten. The chain has TRBV11-3 and TRBJ2-7; a weak D match, TRBD2 (5 bases). CDR1 is SGHNT, CDR2 YENEEA, per germline. The CDR3 contains 14 residues. Trimming took 4 bases from V and 0 from J, leaving 10 bases between them. The CDR3 loop reads CASSWTVSSYEQYF. The CDR3, as DNA: TGTGCCAGCAGCTGGACTGTTAGCTCCTACGAGCAGTACTTC.

CDR3 sequence (DNA): TGTGCCAGTAGTATCAAAGTCGGGGGGATGAACACTGAAGCTTTCTTT. This gives the protein CASSIKVGGMNTEAFF. This rearrangement joins TRBV19 to TRBJ1-1, with D tentatively TRBD1 (5 bases). Trimming shortened V by 3 bases and J by 0 bases, and 14 bases separated the two germline ends. CDR1 and CDR2 (germline): LNHDA, SQIVND (reference sequence). The CDR3 is 16 residues long.

This clonotype is medium-sized within its sample. The chain uses TRBV20-1 and TRBJ1-5; 8 nucleotides agree with TRBD1. V was pared by 3 bases and J by 1 base, with 8 bases of the junction left unmatched. This CDR3 spans 16 amino acids. Per the germline V gene, CDR1 is DFQATT and CDR2 is SNEGSKA (reference sequence). The CDR3 reads CSASGPGQGSNQPQHF. CDR3 nucleotides: TGCAGTGCTAGCGGACCCGGACAGGGAAGCAATCAGCCCCAGCATTTT.

This chain uses TRBV6-1 with TRBJ1-6, with D uncertain. This CDR3 spans 16 amino acids. Germline assignment: CDR1 MNHNS and CDR2 SASEGT. Trimming took 8 bases from V and 6 from J, leaving 20 bases between them. CDR3 region: CASGLMWRAPNSPLHF. Written as DNA, the CDR3 is TGTGCCAGCGGCCTCATGTGGAGGGCGCCTAATTCACCCCTCCACTTT.

This clonotype has only a few counts. This chain links TRBV6-1 with TRBJ2-3; perhaps TRBD2 as D (6 bases). CDR3 length: 12 residues. The germline V gene encodes CDR1 MNHNS and CDR2 SASEGT. The V end lost 2 bases, the J end lost 8 bases, and 8 bases lay between the germline ends. CDR3 amino acids: CASSEMGGTQYF. CDR3 DNA: TGTGCCAGCAGTGAAATGGGAGGTACGCAGTATTTT.

This clonotype was detected only a few times. The chain recombines TRBV6-2 or TRBV6-3 with TRBJ2-2, with D perhaps assigned TRBD1 or TRBD2 (5 bases each). In germline, CDR1 is MNHEY, CDR2 SVGEGT. The germline V and J ends were trimmed by 6 bases and 4 bases, with 9 bases remaining between them. The CDR3 has 13 amino acids. The CDR3 here is CASRLGVTGELFF. CDR3 sequence (DNA): TGTGCCAGCAGGCTGGGGGTCACCGGGGAGCTGTTTTTT.

The chain combines TRBV5-4 with TRBJ1-1; a possible D gene is TRBD1 (6 bases). V was cut by 4 bases and J by 1 base, with 11 bases left in between. There are 14 residues in the CDR3. The germline gives CDR1 SGHNT, CDR2 YYREEE (reference sequence). In DNA form, the CDR3 reads TGTGCCAGCAGCACCGGACAGCAGAACACTGAAGCTTTCTTT. Its translation is CASSTGQQNTEAFF.

In this sample, this clonotype turned up a few times. This sequence joins TRBV7-2 and TRBJ2-2; 7 nucleotides match TRBD2. V trimming: 0 bases; J trimming: 9 bases; junction bases outside the gene matches: 10. Germline CDR1 reads SGHTA; CDR2 reads FQGNSA. There are 16 residues in the CDR3. CDR3: CASSLATTSVERELFF. The CDR3 DNA reads as TGTGCCAGCAGCTTAGCGACTACTAGCGTCGAACGGGAGCTGTTTTTT.

The gene calls are TRBV6-1 and TRBJ1-5, with D perhaps TRBD1 (6 bases). Per the germline V gene, CDR1 is MNHNS and CDR2 is SASEGT. Trimming removed 8 bases at V and 5 bases at J, with 19 bases between. This CDR3 spans 15 amino acids. The CDR3 DNA sequence: TGTGCCAGCCGACTACCCCGTGGGGGCGATCAGCCCCAGCATTTT. Translated: CASRLPRGGDQPQHF.

This clonotype is a singleton in its sample. This chain links TRBV5-1 with TRBJ2-6, with a weak D call TRBD2 (6 bases). The CDR3 extends over 20 amino acids. V was pared by 2 bases and J by 0 bases, with 21 bases between. CDR1 and CDR2 (germline): SGHRS, YFSETQ. This chain's CDR3 is CASSLRPRDRESSGANVLTF. The CDR3 DNA sequence: TGCGCCAGCAGCTTAAGGCCCCGGGACCGGGAGAGCTCTGGGGCCAACGTCCTGACTTTC. Full variable domain (rest looked up from reference TRBV5-1 and TRBJ2-6): KAGVTQTPRYLIKTRGQQVTLSCSPISGHRSVSWYQQTPGQGLQFLFEYFSETQRNKGNFPGRFSGRQFSNSRSEMNVSTLELGDSALYLCASSLRPRDRESSGANVLTFGAGSRLTVL.

V and J are TRBV6-1 and TRBJ1-6; D is uncertain. Per germline, CDR1 MNHNS and CDR2 SASEGT. Between the trimmed V and J ends, which lost 4 bases and 4 bases, there was a span of 5 bases. This CDR3 contains 13 residues. CDR3 sequence (DNA): TGTGCCAGCAGTGCGGAGTATAATTCACCCCTCCACTTT. Protein product: CASSAEYNSPLHF.

The rearrangement joins TRBV6-1 to TRBJ2-1, with 7 bases identical to TRBD1. The CDR3 runs to 14 residues. With 4 bases clipped from V and 2 bases from J, the junction kept 2 bases outside the gene matches. The germline CDR1 and CDR2 sequences are MNHNS and SASEGT. CDR3 nucleotide sequence: TGTGCCAGCAGTGTAGGGGGCCCCTACAATGAGCAGTTCTTC. It translates to CASSVGGPYNEQFF.

In its sample, this clonotype was seen a few times. The chain links TRBV28 to TRBJ2-7, with 9 bases matching TRBD2. The junction had 12 bases not matched to a gene; V was cut back by 4 bases and J by 2 bases. The CDR3 runs to 17 residues. CDR1 is MDHEN and CDR2 is SYDVKM in the germline V gene. CDR3 sequence (DNA): TGTGCCAGCAGTTCCCTTAGACTAGCGGTCCTAACCTACGAGCAGTACTTC. Translation: CASSSLRLAVLTYEQYF.